The 28 T cell receptor beta chains reported below all come from one sample, sequenced in a study of blood T cells in healthy people across ages. A sample-barcoded 5' primer and a J-beta primer mix were used in a second PCR of roughly 7 to 11 cycles. TCRdb independently ran MiXCR on the 5' RACE reads; one entry per CDR3 protein. The sample comprises about 650,000 distinct CDR3 sequences, 52% of which are singletons, and about 13% rests with the top ten. Sample: blood. The receptors derive from a woman older than 75 in good health.

The rearrangement links TRBV7-9 to TRBJ2-3; 10 bases align to TRBD2. This CDR3 has 16 amino acids. In germline, CDR1 is SEHNR, CDR2 FQNEAQ (reference sequence). V was clipped by 5 bases and J by 3 bases; unmatched bases: 8. The CDR3 DNA reads as TGTGCCAGCAGCCCGTCGCCTAGCGGGGGAACAGATACGCAGTATTTT. Translating it yields CASSPSPSGGTDTQYF.

The J gene is TRBJ2-1, the V gene TRBV11-2; maybe TRBD2 (6 bases). With 1 base removed from V and 0 bases from J, the gap between germline ends came to 13 bases. The V gene's germline CDR1 is SGHAT and CDR2 FQNNGV. CDR3 length: 17 amino acids. In DNA form, the CDR3 reads TGTGCCAGCAGCTTAGCGAGCGGGCCAAGCTCCTACAATGAGCAGTTCTTC. It is translated as CASSLASGPSSYNEQFF.

The chain recombines TRBV29-1 with TRBJ1-1, with D possibly TRBD1 on 6 matching bases. V gave up 6 bases and J gave up 5 bases, with 19 bases separating them. Per the germline V gene, CDR1 is SQVTM and CDR2 is ANQGSEA. The CDR3 loop spans 14 amino acids. CDR3 sequence reads: CSVHGGQGETEAFF. CDR3 bases: TGCAGCGTCCATGGGGGGCAGGGAGAGACTGAAGCTTTCTTT.

The chain uses TRBV4-1 and TRBJ2-7; maybe TRBD2 (5 bases). The CDR3 runs 15 residues. Trimming took 6 bases from V and 1 from J, leaving 16 bases between them. Germline CDR1 and CDR2: MGHRA and YSYEKL. As DNA, the CDR3 is TGCGCCAGCAGACGATTAGGTGAGGGATCCTACGAGCAGTACTTC. Protein sequence: CASRRLGEGSYEQYF.

This clonotype has just a few counts. CDR3 amino acids: CASSPNAENTEAFF. CDR3 DNA sequence: TGTGCCAGCTCACCTAACGCCGAGAACACTGAAGCTTTCTTT. The genes are TRBV18 and TRBJ1-1; no clear D gene. Looked up from germline, CDR1 is KGHSH and CDR2 is LQKENI. Deletions cut 3 bases from V and 1 base from J, with 9 bases between. This CDR3 has 14 amino acids.

With respect to this clonotype: This may arise from a read error, as a much more abundant clone is one base away. The chain combines TRBV12-3 or TRBV12-4 with TRBJ2-3, with D perhaps TRBD1 or TRBD2 (6 bases each). There are 14 residues in the CDR3. The CDR3 reads CASSSGVEGDAQYF. CDR3 in DNA: TGTGCCAGCAGTTCAGGGGTGGAGGGAGATGCGCAGTATTTT.

V gene TRBV7-2 combines with J gene TRBJ2-1; 9 bases fit TRBD2. The CDR3 extends over 17 amino acids. In germline, CDR1 is SGHTA, CDR2 FQGNSA. V dropped 2 bases and J dropped 12; count of bases not matched to a gene: 17. The CDR3 DNA sequence: TGTGCCAGCAGCTTAAGCCTAGCGGGACTTCGGATGGATGTGCAGTTCTTC. The encoded protein is CASSLSLAGLRMDVQFF.

The chain joins TRBV27 to TRBJ1-2; D remains ambiguous. V lost 2 bases to trimming and J lost 0 bases, with 10 bases between them. Germline V gives CDR1 MNHEY, CDR2 SMNVEV (reference sequence). This CDR3 has 15 residues. The chain's CDR3 is CASSLGRFANYGYTF. Here the CDR3 DNA reads TGTGCCAGCAGTTTAGGCAGGTTCGCTAACTATGGCTACACCTTC.

This chain connects TRBV4-1 to TRBJ2-3, with D hard to call. Germline loops: CDR1 MGHRA, CDR2 YSYEKL. V lost 3 bases and J lost 6, with 10 bases in between. The CDR3 covers 13 residues. The CDR3 is CASSHSPGDTQYF. The CDR3 DNA follows: TGCGCCAGCAGCCACTCGCCTGGGGATACGCAGTATTTT.

The gene calls are TRBV7-2 and TRBJ2-5; 11 nucleotides agree with TRBD1. The J call could be wrong; TRBJ2-7 is a better fit for the DNA end. Germline-derived CDR1 and CDR2 are SGHTA and FQGNSA. CDR3 length equals 16 residues. CDR3 sequence (DNA): TGTGCCAGCAGCTCGGACAGGGGGCGGGTGGGCTACGAGCAGTACTTC. Translated: CASSSDRGRVGYEQYF.

This clonotype was recorded at least ten times. The chain couples TRBV28 to TRBJ2-3; a possible D gene is TRBD1 (6 bases). V shed 3 bases and J shed 4 bases, with 11 bases lying between them. Germline-derived CDR1 and CDR2 are MDHEN and SYDVKM. CDR3 size: 14 residues. The CDR3 loop reads CASSLSTGSDTQYF. Written as DNA, the CDR3 is TGTGCCAGCAGTTTGTCAACAGGGTCAGATACGCAGTATTTT.

The V gene is TRBV6-2 or TRBV6-3, the J gene TRBJ1-2; no clear D. CDR1 and CDR2 from the germline V gene are MNHEY and SVGEGT. CDR3 length: 12 amino acids. V was cut by 2 bases and J by 2 bases, with 3 bases left in between. This CDR3 reads CASSYRNYGYTF. CDR3 DNA sequence: TGTGCCAGCAGTTACCGGAACTATGGCTACACCTTC.

The rearrangement uses TRBV29-1 and TRBJ2-2; no clear D gene. The CDR3 is 12 amino acids. In germline, CDR1 is SQVTM, CDR2 ANQGSEA. Trimming removed 4 bases at V and 2 bases at J, with 5 bases between. Here the CDR3 DNA reads TGCAGCGTTGTAATCAACACCGGGGAGCTGTTTTTT. It is translated as CSVVINTGELFF.

This sequence joins TRBV27 and TRBJ2-1; 8 bases fit TRBD1. The J segment lost 5 bases and the V segment lost 8 bases, leaving 11 bases of the junction unmatched. The CDR3 has 15 residues. Germline V gene data show CDR1 as MNHEY and CDR2 as SMNVEV (reference sequence). The CDR3 region has the DNA TGTGCCAGCCTTAAAGGCGGGACAGGCCACAATGAGCAGTTCTTC. This translates into CASLKGGTGHNEQFF.

This clonotype has only one observation. This chain connects TRBV5-1 to TRBJ2-7; D is perhaps TRBD1 (5 bases). With 3 bases removed from V and 3 bases from J, the gap between germline ends came to 16 bases. CDR1 and CDR2 (germline): SGHRS, YFSETQ. CDR3 length: 15 residues. CDR3 DNA sequence: TGCGCCAGCAGCTGGGCCCTTGACAGACTCTACGAGCAGTACTTC. It yields the protein CASSWALDRLYEQYF.

The rearrangement links TRBV12-3 or TRBV12-4 to TRBJ1-1; possibly TRBD1 for D (5 bases). Trimming left V 1 base short and J 4 bases short, with 16 bases between. This CDR3 comprises 16 residues. The CDR3: CASSLGGSISSTEAFF. The CDR3 nucleotides read TGTGCCAGCAGTTTAGGGGGCTCCATTTCGAGCACTGAAGCTTTCTTT.

About this clonotype: A much larger clone differs by one base, so this may be a read error. The rearrangement uses TRBV5-1 and TRBJ2-3; D is uncertain. Germline V gives CDR1 SGHRS, CDR2 YFSETQ. The CDR3 length is 15 residues. Deletions cut 1 base from V and 2 bases from J, with 11 bases between. The CDR3 sequence: CASSLPVANTDTQYF. CDR3 DNA: TGCGCCAGCAGCTTGCCAGTTGCCAACACAGATACGCAGTATTTT.

V usage is TRBV29-1 and J usage is TRBJ2-1; 7 bases match TRBD1. The CDR3 loop spans 15 amino acids. Germline lookup yields CDR1 SQVTM and CDR2 ANQGSEA. V gave up 0 bases and J gave up 6 bases; unmatched junction bases: 8. This CDR3 reads CSVEDLPGGINEQFF. The DNA of the CDR3 is TGCAGCGTTGAAGATCTGCCAGGGGGTATCAATGAGCAGTTCTTC.

The chain has TRBV7-9 and TRBJ2-1; the D is unclear. Trimming pared 1 base from V and 4 bases from J, leaving 11 bases between. CDR3 size: 15 residues. Germline V lookup: CDR1 SEHNR, CDR2 FQNEAQ (reference sequence). The CDR3: CASSLGGLHYNEQFF. The CDR3 coding sequence is TGTGCCAGCAGCTTAGGTGGTCTACATTACAATGAGCAGTTCTTC.

The chain has TRBV7-9 and TRBJ1-1; TRBD1 matches 7 bases. Germline CDR1 is SEHNR and CDR2 is FQNEAQ (reference sequence). The CDR3 contains 15 residues. Trimming at V came to 4 bases and at J to 7 bases, leaving 12 bases not matched to a gene. CDR3 amino acids: CASSSHSNRDSEAFF. The CDR3 region has the DNA TGTGCCAGCAGCTCCCACTCGAACCGGGACAGTGAAGCTTTCTTT.

This rearrangement joins TRBV21-1 to TRBJ2-7. TRBV21-1 is tagged as a pseudogene. The CDR3 runs to 14 residues. CDR3 region: CASSSLDSSYEQYF. The CDR3, as DNA: TGTGCCAGCAGCTCGCTTGACAGCTCCTACGAGCAGTACTTC.

This clonotype occurred many times. The V call is TRBV29-1, the J call TRBJ2-1, with 7 bases identical to TRBD1. Per germline, CDR1 SQVTM and CDR2 ANQGSEA. V lost 6 bases and J lost 3; bases outside the gene matches: 2. The length of the CDR3 is 12 residues. The CDR3: CSVRDSYNEQFF. CDR3 DNA: TGCAGCGTGAGGGACAGCTACAATGAGCAGTTCTTC.

Only a few counts were recorded for this clonotype. The chain carries TRBV20-1 and TRBJ1-5; TRBD1 is a possible D gene (5 bases). V lost 6 bases, J lost 6 bases, and 9 bases lay in between. CDR1 DFQATT and CDR2 SNEGSKA come from the germline V gene (reference sequence). The CDR3 length is 11 residues. CDR3 residues: CSAAGGQPQHF. Here the CDR3 DNA reads TGCAGTGCGGCCGGGGGTCAGCCCCAGCATTTT.

The sample holds many counts of this clonotype. This chain joins TRBV25-1 and TRBJ2-3; unclear D gene. The CDR3 is made up of 15 amino acids. Trimming pared 4 bases from V and 2 bases from J, leaving 13 bases between. Germline V gene sequence: CDR1 MGHDK, CDR2 SYGVNS. CDR3: CASSGVGLLTDTQYF. In DNA, the CDR3 is TGTGCCAGCAGTGGGGTCGGGCTCCTCACAGATACGCAGTATTTT.

V is TRBV7-9 and J is TRBJ2-4; D unclear. The J call is in doubt because the DNA end fits TRBJ2-5 better. Germline assignment: CDR1 SEHNR and CDR2 FQNEAQ (reference sequence). The CDR3 runs 16 residues. CDR3 nucleotide sequence: TGTGCCAGCACCCCATTCCCCGTCACTGACCAAGAGACCCAGTACTTC. Its protein is CASTPFPVTDQETQYF.

The chain uses TRBV5-1 and TRBJ1-2; a possible D gene is TRBD1 (5 bases). Germline CDR1 is SGHRS and CDR2 is YFSETQ. V was pared by 0 bases and J by 4 bases, with 13 bases between. The CDR3 runs to 15 residues. This CDR3 is CASSLGDRLLYGYTF. The CDR3, as DNA: TGCGCCAGCAGCTTGGGTGACAGACTTCTCTATGGCTACACCTTC.

This clonotype occurred many times. The chain carries TRBV5-1 and TRBJ2-7; either TRBD1 or TRBD2 may supply D (5 bases each). The CDR3 sequence is 15 residues long. Looked up from germline, CDR1 is SGHRS and CDR2 is YFSETQ. Deletions cut 6 bases from V and 0 bases from J, with 16 bases between. The CDR3 region is CASNRDPSSSYEQYF. CDR3 DNA sequence: TGCGCCAGCAACCGGGACCCATCGAGCTCCTACGAGCAGTACTTC.

The chain is built from TRBV13 and TRBJ2-3; 11 nucleotides line up with TRBD2. CDR3 length equals 17 residues. The germline V gene has CDR1 PRHDT and CDR2 FYEKMQ (reference sequence). Trimming at V came to 4 bases and at J to 2 bases, leaving 8 bases not matched to a gene. The CDR3 protein is CASSSSTSGVYTDTQYF. The CDR3 DNA is TGTGCCAGCAGCTCTTCGACTAGCGGGGTGTACACAGATACGCAGTATTTT.